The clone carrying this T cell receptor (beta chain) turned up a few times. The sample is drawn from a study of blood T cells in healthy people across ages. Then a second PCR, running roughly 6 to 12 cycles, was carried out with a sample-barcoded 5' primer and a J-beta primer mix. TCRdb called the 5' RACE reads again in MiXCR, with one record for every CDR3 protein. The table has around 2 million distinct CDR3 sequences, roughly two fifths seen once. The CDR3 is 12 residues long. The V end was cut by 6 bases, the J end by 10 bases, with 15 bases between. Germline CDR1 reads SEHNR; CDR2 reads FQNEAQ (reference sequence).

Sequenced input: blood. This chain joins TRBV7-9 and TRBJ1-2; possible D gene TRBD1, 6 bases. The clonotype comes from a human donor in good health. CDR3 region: CASSPLTGTYTF. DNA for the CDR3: TGTGCCAGCAGTCCGCTTACAGGGACCTACACCTTC.